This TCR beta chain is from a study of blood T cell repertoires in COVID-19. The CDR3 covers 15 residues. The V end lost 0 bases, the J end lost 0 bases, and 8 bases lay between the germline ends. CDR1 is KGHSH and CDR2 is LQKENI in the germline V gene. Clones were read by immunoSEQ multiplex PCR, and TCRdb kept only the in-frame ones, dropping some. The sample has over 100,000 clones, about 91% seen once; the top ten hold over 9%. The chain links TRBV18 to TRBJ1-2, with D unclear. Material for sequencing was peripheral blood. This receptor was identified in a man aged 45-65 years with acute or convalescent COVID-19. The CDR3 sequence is CASSPPATTNYGYTF. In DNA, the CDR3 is TGTGCCAGCTCACCACCTGCAACAACTAACTATGGCTACACCTTC.